This is a list of T cell receptor beta chains from one sample in a study of control samples from healthy donors and cancer patients. Libraries were prepared by immunoSEQ multiplex PCR; TCRdb keeps only in-frame clonotypes and omits some of them. The sample shows 120,000 or so clones, roughly 87% of them seen only once. Sequenced input: blood. The receptors come from a man in his forties in good health. CDR3s include the opening cysteine and the closing phenylalanine or tryptophan. The D gene is left open where the match is weak.

>TRBJ1-5|17|TRBV18|NA
TGTGCCAGCTCACCACAGGGAGCCCCGTTGAGAGGACAGCCCCAGCATTTT
CASSPQGAPLRGQPQHF
>TRBJ1-3|16|TRBV15|NA
TGTGCCACCAGCAGAGAGGTGGCAGGCACTGGAAACACCATATATTTT
CATSREVAGTGNTIYF
>TRBJ2-3|14|TRBV5-1|NA
TGCGCCAGCAGCTTAAGTCCGGGCACAGATACGCAGTATTTT
CASSLSPGTDTQYF
>TRBJ1-1|14|TRBV7-3|NA
TGTGCCAGCAGCTTAACGCCAGGGAACACTGAAGCTTTCTTT
CASSLTPGNTEAFF
>TRBJ2-7|14|TRBV4-1|NA
TGCGCCAGCAGCCACAGGGACGGAGCCTACGAGCAGTACTTC
CASSHRDGAYEQYF
>TRBJ2-1|15|TRBV10-1|TRBD2
TGCGCCAGCAGTGTGCAACTAGCGGGGGACAATGAGCAGTTCTTC
CASSVQLAGDNEQFF
>TRBJ2-7|19|TRBV5-6|TRBD1
TGTGCCAGCAGCTTGGGGGTGGTAAAACAGGGGCCTCTCTCCTACGAGCAGTACTTC
CASSLGVVKQGPLSYEQYF
>TRBJ1-1|17|TRBV24-1|TRBD1
TGTGCCACCAGTGATGGAACTCGGGGCACAGGGGGCACTGAAGCTTTCTTT
CATSDGTRGTGGTEAFF
>TRBJ1-2|14|TRBV19|TRBD1
TGTGCCAGTAGTATCGGACAGGGGTCCCATGGCTACACCTTC
CASSIGQGSHGYTF
>TRBJ2-2|16|TRBV11-3|NA
TGTGCCAGCAGCCAATCTAGCGCCGCGAACACCGGGGAGCTGTTTTTT
CASSQSSAANTGELFF
>TRBJ2-5|15|TRBV11-2|NA
TGTGCCAGCAGCTCCTGGACAGTAGACCAAGAGACCCAGTACTTC
CASSSWTVDQETQYF
>TRBJ2-1|11|TRBV30|TRBD1
TGTGCCGGGACAGTCTACAATGAGCAGTTCTTC
CAGTVYNEQFF
>TRBJ2-3|16|TRBV11-3|TRBD2
TGTGCCAGCAGCTCGCTCCCGGGACTAGTAACAGATACGCAGTATTTT
CASSSLPGLVTDTQYF
>TRBJ1-2|14|TRBV9|NA
TGTGCCAGCAGCGTATCTGGGGGGCACTATGGCTACACCTTC
CASSVSGGHYGYTF